Following are 20 T cell receptor beta chains from one sample sequenced in a study of beta chain features in type 1 diabetes. Sequenced material consisted of expressed TCRB transcripts (all of the isolated RNA was reverse transcribed). Assay: immunoSEQ multiplex PCR; the TCRdb copy retains only in-frame clones and omits some. This table holds about 450,000 clones, 11% found once. The sequenced material came from naive CD4+ T cells from blood. The receptors here all came from a woman between 18 and 30 years old in good health.

V usage is TRBV13 and J usage is TRBJ1-2, with D possibly matching TRBD1 (6 bases). The CDR3 spans 15 residues. V was shortened by 4 bases and J by 5 bases, with 17 bases between the two germline ends. Germline CDR1 is PRHDT and CDR2 is FYEKMQ (reference sequence). CDR3 region: CASSSPRGSPYGYTF. The CDR3 coding sequence is TGTGCCAGCAGCTCCCCGAGGGGGAGCCCTTATGGCTACACCTTC.

The rearrangement joins TRBV5-1 to TRBJ2-1; D ambiguous. The CDR3 sequence is 13 residues long. Trimming removed 4 bases from V and 0 bases from J, with 5 bases in between. The germline gives CDR1 SGHRS, CDR2 YFSETQ. DNA of the CDR3: TGCGCCAGCAGCGCACTCTCCTACAATGAGCAGTTCTTC. Translation: CASSALSYNEQFF.

The chain has TRBV4-1 and TRBJ2-7; TRBD2 matches 9 bases. This CDR3 spans 15 amino acids. Germline V lookup: CDR1 MGHRA, CDR2 YSYEKL. The J segment lost 2 bases and the V segment lost 4 bases, leaving 6 bases of the junction unmatched. The CDR3 here is CASSLRSGGTYEQYF. CDR3 in DNA: TGCGCCAGCAGCCTCCGTAGCGGGGGAACCTACGAGCAGTACTTC.

This clone was detected only a few times. The V gene is TRBV10-3, the J gene TRBJ2-7, with 10 bases lining up with TRBD1. After removal of 6 bases from V and 7 bases from J, the junction contained 3 bases not matched to a gene. Germline V lookup: CDR1 ENHRY, CDR2 SYGVKD. This CDR3 is built from 12 residues. The CDR3 here is CAISGTGVEQYF. The CDR3 nucleotides are TGTGCCATCAGCGGGACAGGGGTGGAGCAGTACTTC.

This clone was counted a few times. The chain carries TRBV9 and TRBJ2-4; 9 bases match TRBD2. CDR1 and CDR2 (germline): SGDLS, YYNGEE. The CDR3 is 15 amino acids. Trimming at V came to 0 bases and at J to 9 bases, leaving 7 bases not matched to a gene. The CDR3 bases are TGTGCCAGCAGCGTAGATGCTAGCGGGAAAGTCATTCAGTACTTC. This sequence encodes CASSVDASGKVIQYF.

The genes are TRBV18 and TRBJ2-2; unclear D gene. V lost 8 bases to trimming and J lost 1 base, with 17 bases between them. The CDR3 loop spans 16 amino acids. Germline V gene sequence: CDR1 KGHSH, CDR2 LQKENI. The CDR3 region is CASLSTLTGNTGELFF. Here the CDR3 DNA reads TGTGCCAGCCTCTCCACTTTGACGGGGAACACCGGGGAGCTGTTTTTT.

V and J are TRBV4-1 and TRBJ2-7; 7 nucleotides agree with TRBD1. V lost 4 bases and J lost 4; bases outside the gene matches: 7. The CDR3 loop spans 14 amino acids. CDR1 is MGHRA and CDR2 is YSYEKL in the germline V gene. CDR3 nucleotides: TGCGCCAGCAGCCCTAGGGACAGCAGATACGAGCAGTACTTC. Its protein is CASSPRDSRYEQYF.

This clone was counted only a few times. This chain uses TRBV28 with TRBJ2-3; D may be TRBD1 (6 bases). Germline loops: CDR1 MDHEN, CDR2 SYDVKM. Trimming shortened V by 6 bases and J by 1 base, and 14 bases separated the two germline ends. The CDR3 extends over 15 amino acids. Here the CDR3 reads CASSRGGVGTDTQYF. CDR3 coding DNA: TGTGCCAGCAGCAGGGGTGGAGTTGGCACAGATACGCAGTATTTT. The full variable domain, rest sourced from reference TRBV28 and TRBJ2-3, is DVKVTQSSRYLVKRTGEKVFLECVQDMDHENMFWYRQDPGLGLRLIYFSYDVKMKEKGDIPEGYSVSREKKERFSLILESASTNQTSMYLCASSRGGVGTDTQYFGPGTRLTVL.

This clone has more than one count but fewer than ten. The CDR3 here is CASSLQGITGELFF. DNA for the CDR3: TGTGCCAGCAGTTTGCAGGGTATTACCGGGGAGCTGTTTTTT. V and J are TRBV2 and TRBJ2-2; D perhaps matches TRBD1 (5 bases). The CDR3 totals 14 residues. Trimming left V 5 bases short and J 5 bases short, with 12 bases between. Germline loops: CDR1 SNHLY, CDR2 FYNNEI.

This clone was detected a few times. The chain employs TRBV2 and TRBJ1-1, with TRBD1 as a possible D gene (5 bases). From germline, CDR1 is SNHLY and CDR2 FYNNEI. The CDR3 runs 14 residues. The V end lost 3 bases, the J end lost 1 base, and 9 bases lay between the germline ends. CDR3 sequence reads: CASSDLDRNTEAFF. The CDR3 DNA sequence: TGTGCCAGCAGTGATCTAGACAGGAACACTGAAGCTTTCTTT.

At least ten counts were recorded for this clone. This chain links TRBV30 with TRBJ1-5; no reliable D call. Germline loops: CDR1 GTSNPN, CDR2 SVGIG (reference sequence). The V end lost 6 bases, the J end lost 3 bases, and 9 bases lay between the germline ends. This CDR3 has 12 residues. The CDR3 DNA reads as TGTGCCTGTGGGATATCCAATCAGCCCCAGCATTTT. Protein: CACGISNQPQHF.

V is TRBV4-2 and J is TRBJ2-2; D might be TRBD2 (6 bases). The V end was cut by 1 base, the J end by 4 bases, with 10 bases between. There are 15 residues in the CDR3. Germline CDR1 reads LGHNA; CDR2 reads YNFKEQ. CDR3: CASSQVGGTTGELFF. The CDR3 nucleotides read TGTGCCAGCAGCCAAGTTGGAGGGACCACCGGGGAGCTGTTTTTT.

This clone occurred a few times. The rearrangement uses TRBV10-3 and TRBJ2-1; 8 bases match TRBD2. This CDR3 has 16 residues. From germline, CDR1 is ENHRY and CDR2 SYGVKD. V shed 2 bases, J shed 4 bases, and the junction held 7 bases outside the gene matches. The CDR3 DNA is TGTGCCATCAGTGAGGCCAGCGGGAGATCATACAATGAGCAGTTCTTC. It codes for CAISEASGRSYNEQFF.

This clone was seen a handful of times. This chain links TRBV7-3 with TRBJ2-3, with 8 bases identical to TRBD1. Germline V gives CDR1 SGHTA, CDR2 FQGTGA. CDR3 length: 15 residues. The ends lost 1 base at V and 2 bases at J; junction bases unmatched: 2. This CDR3 is CASSLNRGNTDTQYF. In DNA form, the CDR3 reads TGTGCCAGCAGCTTAAACAGGGGGAACACAGATACGCAGTATTTT.

The CDR3 DNA reads TGTGCCAGCAGTTTTGGGGACGGGTATGGCTACACCTTC. Protein: CASSFGDGYGYTF. The gene calls are TRBV27 and TRBJ1-2, with D possibly TRBD1 on 5 matching bases. Trimming cost V 3 bases and J 5 bases, with 10 bases left between them. The CDR3 contains 13 residues. CDR1 and CDR2 (germline): MNHEY, SMNVEV (reference sequence).

This clone was seen a handful of times. The chain has TRBV6-5 and TRBJ1-1, with a possible D match to TRBD1 (6 bases). CDR3 length equals 13 residues. Deletions cut 5 bases from V and 4 bases from J, with 11 bases between. Germline-derived CDR1 and CDR2 are MNHEY and SVGAGI. CDR3 protein: CASSKGVGTEAFF. In nucleotides, the CDR3 is TGTGCCAGCAGTAAGGGGGTGGGCACTGAAGCTTTCTTT.

The gene calls are TRBV4-3 and TRBJ2-2; 9 nucleotides agree with TRBD1. The CDR3 is made up of 17 amino acids. The germline CDR1 and CDR2 sequences are LGHNA and YSLEER. The junction had 9 bases not matched to a gene; V was cut back by 4 bases and J by 3 bases. The CDR3 loop reads CASSLAGTGRDTGELFF. In DNA form, the CDR3 reads TGCGCCAGCAGCCTTGCCGGGACAGGGCGAGACACCGGGGAGCTGTTTTTT.

This clone occurred a few times. The rearrangement uses TRBV5-4 and TRBJ1-4; 7 bases line up with TRBD1. J lost 2 bases, V lost 4 bases, and 8 bases had no gene match. This CDR3 spans 16 amino acids. Germline V gene data show CDR1 as SGHNT and CDR2 as YYREEE (reference sequence). CDR3 bases: TGTGCCAGCAGCGCAGACAGGGCTCGGACTAATGAAAAACTGTTTTTT. Translation: CASSADRARTNEKLFF.

In its sample, this clone was seen many times. The gene calls are TRBV9 and TRBJ1-2; a possible D gene is TRBD1 (6 bases). Germline V gene data show CDR1 as SGDLS and CDR2 as YYNGEE. V was cut by 0 bases and J by 4 bases, with 13 bases left in between. The CDR3 runs to 15 residues. Here the CDR3 reads CASSVDRTATYGYTF. Here the CDR3 DNA reads TGTGCCAGCAGCGTAGATAGGACAGCAACCTATGGCTACACCTTC. Full variable domain (rest looked up from reference TRBV9 and TRBJ1-2): DSGVTQTPKHLITATGQRVTLRCSPRSGDLSVYWYQQSLDQGLQFLIQYYNGEERAKGNILERFSAQQFPDLHSELNLSSLELGDSALYFCASSVDRTATYGYTFGSGTRLTVV.

This clone showed up just a few times. CDR3 sequence (DNA): TGTGCCAGCTCACCAGTCTACAGCTTTCTCTACGAGCAGTACGTC. Translated: CASSPVYSFLYEQYV. The chain uses TRBV18 and TRBJ2-7; no clear D gene. The germline V gene has CDR1 KGHSH and CDR2 LQKENI. The V end lost 2 bases, the J end lost 3 bases, and 14 bases lay between the germline ends. CDR3 size: 15 residues.